These 4 T cell receptor beta chains came from one sample sequenced in a study of blood T cell repertoires in COVID-19. Here immunoSEQ multiplex PCR was the method, and the copy in TCRdb shows in-frame clones only, minus some. Of about 400,000 clones in the sample, around nine tenths were seen once. The source material was PBMCs or T cells enriched from blood (not recorded which). The receptors were sampled from a woman between 50 and 59 years old who had recovered from COVID-19.

The CDR3 bases are TGTGCCAGCAGCCTCAAGCACAGGGGGCAATACGAGCAGTACTTC. It specifies CASSLKHRGQYEQYF. The chain has TRBV28 and TRBJ2-7; 9 bases map to TRBD1. V lost 6 bases, J lost 4 bases, and 10 bases stayed unmatched. In germline, CDR1 is MDHEN, CDR2 SYDVKM. The CDR3 length is 15 residues. Filled out from reference TRBV28 and TRBJ2-7, the complete variable domain reads DVKVTQSSRYLVKRTGEKVFLECVQDMDHENMFWYRQDPGLGLRLIYFSYDVKMKEKGDIPEGYSVSREKKERFSLILESASTNQTSMYLCASSLKHRGQYEQYFGPGTRLTVT.

The V call is TRBV6-5, the J call TRBJ1-5, with D uncertain. Trimming took 6 bases from V and 0 from J, leaving 9 bases between them. CDR1 MNHEY and CDR2 SVGAGI come from the germline V gene. The CDR3 is 14 amino acids. The CDR3 region is CASRKQISNQPQHF. As DNA, the CDR3 is TGTGCCAGCAGAAAACAGATTAGCAATCAGCCCCAGCATTTT.

Here the CDR3 DNA reads TGTGCCAGCAGTGTTCGAGGGGGTCCATACTACGAGCAGTACTTC. Protein: CASSVRGGPYYEQYF. V and J are TRBV2 and TRBJ2-7; possible D gene TRBD1, 6 bases. Trimming removed 4 bases from V and 3 bases from J, with 16 bases in between. The CDR3 extends over 15 amino acids. The germline CDR1 and CDR2 sequences are SNHLY and FYNNEI.

V and J are TRBV3-1 (or the pseudogene TRBV3-2) and TRBJ1-2, with 7 bases that match TRBD1. The CDR3 runs to 13 residues. V trimming: 6 bases; J trimming: 6 bases; junction bases outside the gene matches: 7. Germline loops: CDR1 LGHDT, CDR2 YNNKEL (reference sequence). The CDR3 region is CASRPQGEDGYTF. The CDR3 nucleotides are TGTGCCAGCAGACCGCAGGGGGAGGATGGCTACACCTTC.